The clone carrying this T cell receptor beta chain was picked up one time. Its matching antigen is unknown. PCR was performed a second time for about 6 to 12 cycles using a sample-barcoded 5' primer and a J-beta primer mix. One entry per CDR3 protein results from TCRdb running MiXCR on the 5' RACE reads. The sample lists 550,000 to 800,000 distinct CDR3 sequences; approximately 29% were seen once. The entry originates in a study of blood T cells in healthy people across ages. Study context: For every two T cells, template switching captured about one barcoded beta molecule.

V was pared by 7 bases and J by 5 bases, with 8 bases of the junction left unmatched. Germline-derived CDR1 and CDR2 are ENHRY and SYGVKD. CDR3 length equals 13 residues. Study-level points and caveats: Bulk PBMC profiling left naive and antigen-experienced comparisons inconclusive. The long-lived group displayed more naive CD4+ cells, plus higher diversity, than the aged donors did. The authors considered diversity estimates from one million T cells to be underestimates.

V and J are TRBV10-3 and TRBJ2-7; 7 bases agree with TRBD2. The specimen was blood. The TCR was taken from an elderly woman in good health. CDR3 protein: CAIKGGSGNEQYF. The CDR3 DNA is TGTGCCATCAAGGGAGGGAGCGGGAACGAGCAGTACTTC.